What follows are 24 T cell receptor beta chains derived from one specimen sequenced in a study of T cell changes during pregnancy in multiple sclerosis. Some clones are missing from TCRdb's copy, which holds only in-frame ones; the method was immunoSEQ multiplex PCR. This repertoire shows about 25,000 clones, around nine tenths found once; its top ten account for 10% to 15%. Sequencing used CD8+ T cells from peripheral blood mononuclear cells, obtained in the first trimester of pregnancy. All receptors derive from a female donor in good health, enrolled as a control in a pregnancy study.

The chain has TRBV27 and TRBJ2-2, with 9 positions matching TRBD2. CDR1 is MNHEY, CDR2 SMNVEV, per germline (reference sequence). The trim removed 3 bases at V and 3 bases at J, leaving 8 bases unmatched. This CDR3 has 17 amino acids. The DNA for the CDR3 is TGTGCCAGCAGTTTGATGCGGGGGGGCCCGGACACCGGGGAGCTGTTTTTT. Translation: CASSLMRGGPDTGELFF.

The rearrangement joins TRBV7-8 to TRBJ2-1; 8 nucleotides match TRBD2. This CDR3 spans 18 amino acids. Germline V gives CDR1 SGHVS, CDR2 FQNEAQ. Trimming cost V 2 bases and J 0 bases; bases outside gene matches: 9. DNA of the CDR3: TGTGCCAGCAGCTTATTTATCAATAGCGGGGCCTCCTACAATGAGCAGTTCTTC. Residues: CASSLFINSGASYNEQFF.

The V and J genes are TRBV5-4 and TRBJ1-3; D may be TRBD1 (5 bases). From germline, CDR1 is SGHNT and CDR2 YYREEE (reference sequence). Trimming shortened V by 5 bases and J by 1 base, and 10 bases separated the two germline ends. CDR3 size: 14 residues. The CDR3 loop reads CASREKGSGNTIYF. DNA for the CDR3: TGTGCCAGCAGAGAAAAGGGGTCTGGAAACACCATATATTTT. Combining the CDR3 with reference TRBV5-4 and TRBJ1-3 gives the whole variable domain ETGVTQSPTHLIKTRGQQVTLRCSSQSGHNTVSWYQQALGQGPQFIFQYYREEENGRGNFPPRFSGLQFPNYSSELNVNALELDDSALYLCASREKGSGNTIYFGEGSWLTVV.

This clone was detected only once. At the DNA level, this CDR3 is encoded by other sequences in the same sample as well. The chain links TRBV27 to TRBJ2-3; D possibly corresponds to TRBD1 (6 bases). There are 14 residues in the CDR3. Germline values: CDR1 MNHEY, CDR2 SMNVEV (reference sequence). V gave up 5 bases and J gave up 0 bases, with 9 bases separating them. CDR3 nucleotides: TGTGCCAGCAGTGGGGGCGCCAGCACAGATACGCAGTATTTT. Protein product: CASSGGASTDTQYF.

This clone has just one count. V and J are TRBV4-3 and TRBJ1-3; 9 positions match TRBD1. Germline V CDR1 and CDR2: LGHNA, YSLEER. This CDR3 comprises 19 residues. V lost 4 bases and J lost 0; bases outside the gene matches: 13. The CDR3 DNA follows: TGCGCCAGCAGCCCGGACAGGGGATTGCTCTCGTTCTCTGGAAACACCATATATTTT. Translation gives CASSPDRGLLSFSGNTIYF.

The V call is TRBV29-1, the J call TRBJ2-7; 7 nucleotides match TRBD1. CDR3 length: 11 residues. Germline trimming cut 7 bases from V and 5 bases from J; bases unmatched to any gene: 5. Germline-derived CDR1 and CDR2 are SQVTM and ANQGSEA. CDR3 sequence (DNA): TGCAGCGGGGGACAGTTTCACGAGCAGTACTTC. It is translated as CSGGQFHEQYF.

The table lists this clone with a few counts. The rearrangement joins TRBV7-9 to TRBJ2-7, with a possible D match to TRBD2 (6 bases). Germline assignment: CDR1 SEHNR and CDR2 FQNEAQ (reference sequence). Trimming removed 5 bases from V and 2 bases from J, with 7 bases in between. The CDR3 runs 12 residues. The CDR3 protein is CASSRETYEQYF. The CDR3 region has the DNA TGTGCCAGCAGCCGGGAGACCTACGAGCAGTACTTC.

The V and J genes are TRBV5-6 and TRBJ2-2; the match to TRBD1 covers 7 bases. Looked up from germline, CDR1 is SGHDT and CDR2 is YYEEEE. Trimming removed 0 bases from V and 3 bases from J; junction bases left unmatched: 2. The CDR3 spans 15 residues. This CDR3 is CASSLVQGDTGELFF. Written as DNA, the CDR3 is TGTGCCAGCAGCTTGGTGCAGGGGGACACCGGGGAGCTGTTTTTT.

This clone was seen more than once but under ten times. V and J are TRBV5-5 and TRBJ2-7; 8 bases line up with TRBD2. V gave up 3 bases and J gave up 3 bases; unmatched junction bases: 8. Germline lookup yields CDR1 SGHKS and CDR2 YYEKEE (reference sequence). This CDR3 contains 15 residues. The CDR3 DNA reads TGTGCCAGCAGCTCTGACCCAGCGGGGGTCTACGAGCAGTACTTC. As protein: CASSSDPAGVYEQYF.

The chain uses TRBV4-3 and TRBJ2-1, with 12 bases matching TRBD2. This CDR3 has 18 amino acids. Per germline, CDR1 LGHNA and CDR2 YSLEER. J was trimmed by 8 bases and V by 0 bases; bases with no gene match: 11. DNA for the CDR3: TGCGCCAGCAGCCAAGATTCCCTAGCGGGGGGGGTGGGGGATGAGCAGTTCTTC. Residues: CASSQDSLAGGVGDEQFF.

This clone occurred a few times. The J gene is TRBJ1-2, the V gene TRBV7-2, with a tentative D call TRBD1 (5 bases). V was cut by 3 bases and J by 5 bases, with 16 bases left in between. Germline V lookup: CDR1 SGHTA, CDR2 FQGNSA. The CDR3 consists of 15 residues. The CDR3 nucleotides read TGTGCCAGCAGCTTGCGGGACTGGCCTGGGTATGGCTACACCTTC. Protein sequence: CASSLRDWPGYGYTF.

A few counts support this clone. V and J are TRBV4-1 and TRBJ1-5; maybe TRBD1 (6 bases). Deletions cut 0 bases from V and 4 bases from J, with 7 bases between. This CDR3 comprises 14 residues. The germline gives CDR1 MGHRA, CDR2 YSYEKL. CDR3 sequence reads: CASSQDRGNQPQHF. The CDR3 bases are TGCGCCAGCAGCCAAGACAGGGGAAATCAGCCCCAGCATTTT.

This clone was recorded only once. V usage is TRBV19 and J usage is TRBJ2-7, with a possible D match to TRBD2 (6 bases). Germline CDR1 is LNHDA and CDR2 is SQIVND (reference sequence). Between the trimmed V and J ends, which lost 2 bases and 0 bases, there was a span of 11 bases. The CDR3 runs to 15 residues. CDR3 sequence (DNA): TGTGCCAGTAGTATATGGGCGGGAAACTCCTACGAGCAGTACTTC. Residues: CASSIWAGNSYEQYF.

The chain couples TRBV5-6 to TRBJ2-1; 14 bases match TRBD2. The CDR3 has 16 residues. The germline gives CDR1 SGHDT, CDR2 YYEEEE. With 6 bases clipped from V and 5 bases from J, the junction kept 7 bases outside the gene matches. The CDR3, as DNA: TGTGCCAGCACCACCGGGACTAGCGGGAGTAACAATGAGCAGTTCTTC. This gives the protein CASTTGTSGSNNEQFF.

The CDR3 sequence is CASSQETAYGYTF. CDR3 coding DNA: TGCGCCAGCAGCCAAGAGACAGCCTATGGCTACACCTTC. J is TRBJ1-2 and V is TRBV4-1; D possibly corresponds to TRBD1 (5 bases). Germline lookup yields CDR1 MGHRA and CDR2 YSYEKL. CDR3 length: 13 amino acids. Between the trimmed V and J ends, which lost 0 bases and 4 bases, there was a span of 6 bases.

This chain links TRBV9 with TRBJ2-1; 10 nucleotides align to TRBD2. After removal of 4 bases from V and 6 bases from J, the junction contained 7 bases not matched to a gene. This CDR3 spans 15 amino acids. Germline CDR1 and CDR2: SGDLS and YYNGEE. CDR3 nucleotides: TGTGCCAGCAGCTTCAGCGGGGGGGCTATCAATGAGCAGTTCTTC. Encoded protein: CASSFSGGAINEQFF.

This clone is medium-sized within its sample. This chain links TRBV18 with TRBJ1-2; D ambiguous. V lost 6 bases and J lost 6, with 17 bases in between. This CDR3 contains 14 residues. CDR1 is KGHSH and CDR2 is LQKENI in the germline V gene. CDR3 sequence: CASSPTGPGDGYTF. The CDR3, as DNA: TGTGCCAGCTCGCCTACCGGGCCCGGGGATGGCTACACCTTC.

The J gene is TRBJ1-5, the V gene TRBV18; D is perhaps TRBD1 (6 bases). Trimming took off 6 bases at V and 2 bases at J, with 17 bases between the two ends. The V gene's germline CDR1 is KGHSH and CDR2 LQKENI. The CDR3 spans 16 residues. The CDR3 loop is CASSRQAYNRNQPQHF. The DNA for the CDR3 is TGTGCCAGCTCCCGACAGGCCTATAATCGCAATCAGCCCCAGCATTTT.

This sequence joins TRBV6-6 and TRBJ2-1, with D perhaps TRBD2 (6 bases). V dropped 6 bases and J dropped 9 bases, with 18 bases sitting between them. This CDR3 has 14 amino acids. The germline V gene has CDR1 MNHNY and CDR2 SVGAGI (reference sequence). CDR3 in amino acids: CASSLQTSFTEQFF. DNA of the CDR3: TGTGCCAGCAGCCTACAGACTAGTTTTACTGAGCAGTTCTTC.

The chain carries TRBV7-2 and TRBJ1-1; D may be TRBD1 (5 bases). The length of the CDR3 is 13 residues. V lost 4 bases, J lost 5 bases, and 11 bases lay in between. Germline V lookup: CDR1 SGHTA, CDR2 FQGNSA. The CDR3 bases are TGTGCCAGCAGCTCCGAACGGGGGACTGAAGCTTTCTTT. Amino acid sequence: CASSSERGTEAFF.

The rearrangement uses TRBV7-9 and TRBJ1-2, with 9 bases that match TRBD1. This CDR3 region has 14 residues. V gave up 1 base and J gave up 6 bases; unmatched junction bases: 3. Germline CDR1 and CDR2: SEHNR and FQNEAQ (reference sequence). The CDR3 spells CASSLVQGANGYTF. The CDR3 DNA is TGTGCCAGCAGCTTAGTACAGGGGGCGAATGGCTACACCTTC.

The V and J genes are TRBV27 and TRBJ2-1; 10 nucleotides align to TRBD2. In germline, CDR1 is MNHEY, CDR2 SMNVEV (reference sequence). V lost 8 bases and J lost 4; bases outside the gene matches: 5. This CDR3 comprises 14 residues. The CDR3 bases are TGTGCCAGCCTCGGACTAGCGGATTACAATGAGCAGTTCTTC. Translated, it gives CASLGLADYNEQFF.

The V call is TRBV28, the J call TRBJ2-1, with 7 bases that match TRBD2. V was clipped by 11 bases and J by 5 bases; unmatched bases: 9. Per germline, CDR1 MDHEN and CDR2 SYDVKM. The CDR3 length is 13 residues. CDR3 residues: CAVTSSGDNEQFF. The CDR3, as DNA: TGTGCCGTAACATCTAGCGGAGACAATGAGCAGTTCTTC.

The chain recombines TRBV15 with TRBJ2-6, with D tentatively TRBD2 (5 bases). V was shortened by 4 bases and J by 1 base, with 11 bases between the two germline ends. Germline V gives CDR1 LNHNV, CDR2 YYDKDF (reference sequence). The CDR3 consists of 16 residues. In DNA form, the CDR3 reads TGTGCCACCAGCATACTAGAGGGATCTGGGGCCAACGTCCTGACTTTC. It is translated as CATSILEGSGANVLTF.